This T cell receptor (beta chain) originates from a study of OX40 agonist ivuxolimab in advanced cancers. Study information: Patients took ivuxolimab, an agonistic anti-OX40 (CD134) antibody. The diagnoses of dose-escalation patients were hepatocellular carcinoma, melanoma, renal cell or head and neck cancer.

Only a few counts were recorded for this clone. Its antigen is not known. CDR3 size: 11 residues. Trimming cost V 8 bases and J 7 bases, with 9 bases left between them. The germline V gene encodes CDR1 MNHEY and CDR2 SVGAGI. Generated by immunoSEQ multiplex PCR, the TCRdb table keeps only in-frame clones and is missing some. The data show 65,000 to 70,000 clones, 90% seen once. Broader study findings: There were, on average, more expanded clones in CD8+ T cells than in CD4+.

The source was CD4+ or CD8+ T cells sorted from blood, collected in a trial of the OX40 agonist ivuxolimab. This rearrangement joins TRBV6-5 to TRBJ1-5; D unresolved. The receptor's source is an adult with an advanced solid tumor such as melanoma, head and neck, liver or kidney cancer. The CDR3 DNA follows: TGTGCCAGCGGGGAGAGCCAGCCCCAGCATTTT. Translated, it gives CASGESQPQHF.